This TCR beta chain was sequenced for a study of CD4 T cells in relation to SARS-CoV-2 and coronaviruses (TCRdb year 2021). About the investigation overall: In the ViraFEST assay, PBMCs were cultured with antigen for ten to eleven days, after which TCR beta CDR3s were sequenced to identify clonal expansions specific to the antigen. The Adaptive Biotechnologies TCR-sequencing kit was used to sequence samples from a few pre-COVID donors and the naive versus memory experiments, whereas other data were Illumina-based. Memory CD4+ T cell crossreactivity between SARS-CoV-2 and common cold coronavirus spike proteins was assessed at the TCR clonotype level in the study. An HIV-1 Nef peptide pool or a no-peptide culture served as the negative reference condition. For other donors in the study, expansion assays were sequenced with a different, Illumina-based TCR-beta assay. HLA restriction was mapped for shared crossreactive spike epitopes using patient-derived lymphoblastoid cell lines. Broader findings and caveats from the paper: Memory CD4+ clonotypes crossrecognizing SARS-CoV-2 and at least one common cold coronavirus spike were found in roughly three fifths of donors. Crossreactive clones showed significantly weaker SARS-CoV-2-driven expansion than monoreactive clones, consistent with antigenic imprinting. The study was limited by small numbers of patients and tested TCRs. Pre-pandemic and post-infection samples were not both contributed by any donor, so tracing of the source of pre-existing responses was limited. Since the crossreactivity analysis centred on spike protein, crossreactivity against other viral proteins was not assessed.

Libraries came from the immunoSEQ multiplex PCR assay. The authors' analysis ran thus. During preprocessing, nonproductive sequences were removed, along with CDR3s that did not begin with C, did not end with F or W, or were shorter than 7 amino acids. The MANAFEST web app was used to call antigen-specific clonotypes on the basis of expansion compared with the reference and with other culture wells. To be counted as positive, a clone had to show significant expansion compared with the reference culture, at an FDR below 0.05, in 2 of 3 replicate wells. To be called positive, a clone also had to show significant expansion compared with every other tandem well and an odds ratio greater than 5. CDR3 homology was quantified as pairwise Levenshtein distance, calculated with the stringdist R package after three terminal residues were trimmed from each end. This is the immuneACCESS table as TCRdb keeps it, with only in-frame sequences that have V and J called. A part of the clones is gone; compared with another copy, unresolved V genes explain less than half, and the rest is unexplained. V, J and clone size derive from that table, while D and trimming were established from the DNA sequence. This sample is represented by about 15,000 clones; roughly 87% of them were singletons. 30% to 35% of the sample goes to the ten largest clones.

CD4+ T cells from unexposed donors were collected before the COVID-19 pandemic (2011-2018). The EasySep CD4+ T cell isolation kit was used to isolate CD4+ T cells once the cultures had run for under 11 days. As cell numbers permitted, CD4+ T cells from unexposed donors were tested for reactivity to SARS-CoV-2 S and N and to four common cold coronavirus spike pools. Approximately 2 million PBMCs per well were cultured in IMDM with about 5% human AB serum and about 10 IU/ml IL-2. Half of the culture medium was replaced with fresh IL-2-containing medium on days 3 and 7. Each peptide culture condition was generally run in triplicate replicate wells. Leukapheresis product for the unexposed donors was bought commercially. Ficoll-Paque PLUS gradient centrifugation was used to isolate PBMCs from leukapheresis product or whole blood. PBMCs were either used fresh in the expansion assay or cryopreserved at -140 degrees C. The QIAamp Micro DNA Kit was used to extract genomic DNA from the CD4+ T cells.

From a lookup of the germline V gene, CDR1 and CDR2 are LGHNA and YSLEER. V is pared back by 0 bases and J by 4 bases, with 15 bases lying between the germline termini. Its CDR3 holds 16 amino acids, cysteine through phenylalanine. Solely the CDR3 DNA is kept, with 48 bases framed from the first base. As regards this clone: There is no known antigen for this receptor. No base quality values were provided; no much bigger clone lies one nucleotide off.

Recombination linked TRBV4-3 to TRBJ1-1; tentative D gene TRBD1, with 5 bases matching. The TCR originated in a human donor in good health. The sample taken for sequencing was CD4+ T cells from PBMCs, cultured in vitro. Read as DNA, the sequence is TGCGCCAGCAGCCAAGAGGGACCGCCGAGGGGCACTGAAGCTTTCTTT. This encodes CASSQEGPPRGTEAFF.